The next 16 T cell receptor beta chains were all read from a single sample in a study of T cell clonotyping in hematopoietic cell transplantation. Sequenced by immunoSEQ multiplex PCR; TCRdb stores in-frame clones only, minus some. The table has about 3,100 clones, over 60% seen once; the top ten hold under 25%. Here the sequenced sample was peripheral blood mononuclear cells, taken 30 days after allogeneic stem cell transplant. The receptors stem from a female patient aged 30 to 40 who had an allogeneic stem cell transplant, so T cells may come from the graft donor. Some clones in this sample may be carry-over from other donors' samples.

A remark on this clone: A read error may account for a junction end that differs from germline. V gene TRBV5-4 combines with J gene TRBJ1-2; D uncertain. The CDR3 sequence is 13 residues long. The germline V gene encodes CDR1 SGHNT and CDR2 YYREEE (reference sequence). The CDR3 sequence: CASSLAGVYGYTF. The CDR3 DNA follows: TGTGCCAGCAGCTTGGCAGGCGTCTATGGCTATACCTTC.

This clone came up a few times. V gene TRBV19 combines with J gene TRBJ2-7, with no clear D. Germline V gene sequence: CDR1 LNHDA, CDR2 SQIVND (reference sequence). This CDR3 region has 14 residues. The V gene lost 5 bases and the J gene lost 4 bases, with 15 bases spanning the gap. CDR3 sequence: CASSLADRLYEQYF. CDR3 coding DNA: TGTGCCAGTAGTCTGGCCGACCGATTATACGAGCAGTACTTC.

J is TRBJ2-7 and V is TRBV6-5; TRBD1 matches 8 bases. Germline lookup yields CDR1 MNHEY and CDR2 SVGAGI. The J segment lost 0 bases and the V segment lost 7 bases, leaving 5 bases of the junction unmatched. The CDR3 runs to 14 residues. This CDR3 reads CASTRTGSSYEQYF. In DNA form, the CDR3 reads TGTGCCAGCACCCGGACAGGGAGCTCCTACGAGCAGTACTTC.

The V call is TRBV29-1, the J call TRBJ2-7, with D unresolved. V gave up 4 bases and J gave up 0 bases, with 13 bases separating them. The CDR3 consists of 14 residues. Germline-derived CDR1 and CDR2 are SQVTM and ANQGSEA. CDR3 DNA: TGCAGCGTTGCGTTGGGATCGGGCTCCTACGAGCAGTACTTC. Amino acid sequence: CSVALGSGSYEQYF.

Note on this clone: Compared with germline, one end of the junction differs, possibly owing to a read error. Other DNA variants within this sample encode the same CDR3. The chain has TRBV20-1 and TRBJ2-7; D unresolved. This CDR3 is built from 11 residues. Germline V gene lookup returns CDR1 DFQATT and CDR2 SNEGSKA (reference sequence). For the CDR3, the DNA is TGTAGTGCTAGAGACAACTACGAGCAGTACTTC. It encodes CSARDNYEQYF.

This rearrangement joins TRBV18 to TRBJ1-1; no reliable D call. Germline CDR1 is KGHSH and CDR2 is LQKENI. CDR3 length equals 13 residues. V lost 2 bases and J 4 bases, leaving 8 bases between the germline ends. Written as DNA, the CDR3 is TGTGCCAGCTCACCAGGAAAAGGCACTGAAGCTTTCTTT. Translating it yields CASSPGKGTEAFF.

This clone turned up a few times. This rearrangement joins TRBV5-4 to TRBJ2-5; 11 positions match TRBD2. V was pared by 2 bases and J by 4 bases, with 13 bases of the junction left unmatched. CDR3 length: 18 amino acids. Germline lookup yields CDR1 SGHNT and CDR2 YYREEE (reference sequence). The CDR3 DNA follows: TGTGCCAGCAGCTTCATCGGGACTAGCGGATTTATGGTAGAGACCCAGTACTTC. This sequence encodes CASSFIGTSGFMVETQYF.

In its sample, this clone was seen a few times. This chain uses TRBV18 with TRBJ2-1; the match to TRBD2 covers 7 bases. Trimming removed 2 bases from V and 9 bases from J; junction bases left unmatched: 10. This CDR3 spans 15 amino acids. Germline CDR1 reads KGHSH; CDR2 reads LQKENI. CDR3 in amino acids: CASSPTQTPGGEQFF. CDR3 nucleotide sequence: TGTGCCAGCTCACCAACGCAGACCCCGGGGGGTGAGCAGTTCTTC.

The chain employs TRBV4-2 and TRBJ2-6; D gene ambiguous. The CDR3 loop spans 18 amino acids. Trimming removed 5 bases at V and 5 bases at J, with 22 bases between. CDR1 and CDR2 from the germline V gene are LGHNA and YNFKEQ. The CDR3 coding sequence is TGTGCCAGCAGCTTTTGCTCCAGGTTACAAAGTCGGGCCAACGTCCTGACTTTC. Protein: CASSFCSRLQSRANVLTF.

V gene TRBV19 combines with J gene TRBJ2-7; maybe TRBD1 (6 bases). The V gene lost 6 bases and the J gene lost 1 base, with 19 bases spanning the gap. Germline CDR1 LNHDA, CDR2 SQIVND (reference sequence). The CDR3 length is 16 residues. CDR3 amino acids: CASSPVDRRSSYEQYF. The CDR3 DNA reads TGTGCCAGTAGCCCTGTCGACAGGCGTTCATCCTACGAGCAGTACTTC. The whole variable domain, remainder taken from reference TRBV19 and TRBJ2-7, is DGGITQSPKYLFRKEGQNVTLSCEQNLNHDAMYWYRQDPGQGLRLIYYSQIVNDFQKGDIAEGYSVSREKKESFPLTVTSAQKNPTAFYLCASSPVDRRSSYEQYFGPGTRLTVT.

The chain uses TRBV6-6 and TRBJ1-3; 8 nucleotides match TRBD1. J was trimmed by 4 bases and V by 0 bases; bases with no gene match: 2. Germline loops: CDR1 MNHNY, CDR2 SVGAGI (reference sequence). The CDR3 sequence is 15 residues long. The CDR3 protein is CASSYSRTGGNTIYF. The CDR3 nucleotides are TGTGCCAGCAGTTACTCGAGGACAGGGGGAAACACCATATATTTT.

The CDR3 DNA reads as TGCGCCAGCAGCTTGGAGAGCCAGGGGCGGAATAATTCACCCCTCCACTTT. Translated: CASSLESQGRNNSPLHF. This chain links TRBV5-1 with TRBJ1-6; D may be TRBD1 (6 bases). Trimming cost V 0 bases and J 5 bases, with 15 bases left between them. CDR3 length equals 17 residues. Germline-derived CDR1 and CDR2 are SGHRS and YFSETQ.

The chain combines TRBV27 with TRBJ2-1; D is ambiguous. The CDR3 consists of 12 residues. Germline-derived CDR1 and CDR2 are MNHEY and SMNVEV (reference sequence). The V end lost 6 bases, the J end lost 9 bases, and 12 bases lay between the germline ends. The CDR3 sequence: CASSPTLGEQFF. CDR3 bases: TGTGCCAGCAGCCCGACTCTGGGTGAGCAGTTCTTC.

This clone has just a few counts. This chain connects TRBV2 to TRBJ1-4; no reliable D call. The germline V gene has CDR1 SNHLY and CDR2 FYNNEI. CDR3 size: 12 residues. Trimming cost V 7 bases and J 4 bases, with 7 bases left between them. The CDR3 DNA is TGTGCCAGCATCCAGTTTAATGAAAAACTGTTTTTT. Its protein is CASIQFNEKLFF.

V gene TRBV7-9 combines with J gene TRBJ2-7, with D perhaps TRBD2 (6 bases). This CDR3 has 16 residues. CDR1 and CDR2 (germline): SEHNR, FQNEAQ (reference sequence). Trimming removed 2 bases at V and 2 bases at J, with 16 bases between. The CDR3 coding sequence is TGTGCCAGCAGCTTACCCACCGGGACTGTAACCTACGAGCAGTACTTC. It yields the protein CASSLPTGTVTYEQYF.

The chain links TRBV4-2 to TRBJ1-1; TRBD1 is a possible D gene (5 bases). The CDR3 has 14 residues. Trimming cost V 11 bases and J 1 base, with 17 bases left between them. Germline CDR1 is LGHNA and CDR2 is YNFKEQ. The CDR3 DNA sequence: TGTGCCTCCCTGGGGGAGCACTCGAACACTGAAGCTTTCTTT. Amino acids: CASLGEHSNTEAFF.